This T cell receptor beta chain is drawn from a study of Ad26.COV2.S vaccination and SARS-CoV-2 variants. Using immunoSEQ multiplex PCR, the repertoire was profiled, and TCRdb retains in-frame clones only, with some absent. This table holds some 370,000 clones, approximately 83% found once. Treatment specified: around 19 received Ad26.COV2.S at low or high dose, single or two shots; 5 received placebo; per-sample allocation not given. Each sample was drawn 63 days after the first injection (of vaccine or placebo). Boston hosted the donor, who was an adult aged 18-55 years. Trimming cost V 5 bases and J 0 bases; bases outside gene matches: 4. The CDR3 covers 16 residues. Germline V lookup: CDR1 SGHAT, CDR2 FQDESV (reference sequence).

This clonotype originated in a person between 18 and 60 years old who received the Ad26.COV2.S COVID-19 vaccine or a placebo. The sample was peripheral blood, taken in a trial of Ad26.COV2.S vaccine versus placebo. This chain links TRBV11-1 with TRBJ2-3; 11 positions match TRBD2. The CDR3 DNA sequence: TGTGCCAGCAGCATACGGACTAGCGGGAGCACAGATACGCAGTATTTT. It specifies CASSIRTSGSTDTQYF.